The rows below give T cell receptor beta chains drawn from one sample of a study of T-cell reconstitution after alpha-beta-depleted transplantation in children. TCRdb re-analysed the PCR reads in MiXCR, keeping a single row per CDR3 protein. The table includes almost 250,000 distinct CDR3 sequences, more than 20% detected once. The sample here was PBMCs, taken before TCRalphabeta/CD19-depleted stem cell transplant. The receptors come from a girl aged 2 to 9 with Fanconi anemia, due to receive a stem cell transplant. Each CDR3 is given with its conserved first and last residue. A D gene is named only where the DNA matches it firmly. The size of a clone is reported for some rows only, either as once, few or many, or as a class for expanded clones.

clone_size: -; j_call: TRBJ2-3; v_call: TRBV5-1; d_call: TRBD2; cdr3_nt: TGCGCCAGCAGCTTGGGCTCTAGCGGAGCTGATACGCAGTATTTT; cdr3_aa: CASSLGSSGADTQYF
clone_size: -; j_call: TRBJ2-5; v_call: TRBV10-3; d_call: TRBD1; cdr3_nt: TGTGCCATCAGTGACAGGGGGGAGACCCAGTACTTC; cdr3_aa: CAISDRGETQYF
clone_size: many; j_call: TRBJ1-5; v_call: TRBV4-2; d_call: TRBD1; cdr3_nt: TGTGCCAGCAGCCAACGGGACAGGGGATATAGCAATCAGCCCCAGCATTTT; cdr3_aa: CASSQRDRGYSNQPQHF
clone_size: -; j_call: TRBJ1-2; v_call: TRBV10-3; d_call: -; cdr3_nt: TGTGCCATCAGTGAGTCATCCGGGGGGCTCAAAGATGGCTACACCTTC; cdr3_aa: CAISESSGGLKDGYTF
clone_size: many; j_call: TRBJ2-7; v_call: TRBV20-1; d_call: -; cdr3_nt: TGCAGTGCTATTACGGGATCCCCAGTCGAGCAGTACTTC; cdr3_aa: CSAITGSPVEQYF
clone_size: -; j_call: TRBJ2-2; v_call: TRBV24-1; d_call: TRBD2; cdr3_nt: TGTGCCACCAGTGAGGGGACTAGTTCGGTTCACACCGGGGAGCTGTTTTTT; cdr3_aa: CATSEGTSSVHTGELFF
clone_size: -; j_call: TRBJ2-2; v_call: TRBV5-5; d_call: -; cdr3_nt: TGTGCCAGCAGTTTTACGGGACAAAACACCGGGGAGCTGTTTTTT; cdr3_aa: CASSFTGQNTGELFF
clone_size: -; j_call: TRBJ2-6; v_call: TRBV29-1; d_call: -; cdr3_nt: TGCAGCGTTCAGCCGACTGGGGCCAACGTCCTGACTTTC; cdr3_aa: CSVQPTGANVLTF
clone_size: many; j_call: TRBJ2-7; v_call: TRBV27; d_call: -; cdr3_nt: TGTGCCAGCAGTTTATCAAGGCAGGCGCCGTACGAGCAGTACTTC; cdr3_aa: CASSLSRQAPYEQYF
clone_size: -; j_call: TRBJ2-7; v_call: TRBV6-5; d_call: -; cdr3_nt: TGTGCCAGCAGTTATCGGGCAGGGTACGAGCAGTACTTC; cdr3_aa: CASSYRAGYEQYF
clone_size: few; j_call: TRBJ2-7; v_call: TRBV6-1; d_call: TRBD2; cdr3_nt: TGTGCCAGCAGGTCCCAGCGGGACCTCACCTACGAGCAGTACTTC; cdr3_aa: CASRSQRDLTYEQYF
clone_size: few; j_call: TRBJ2-7; v_call: TRBV6-5; d_call: -; cdr3_nt: TGTGCCAGCAGTTACTCGAAGGCGACTCAGGGGATATCCTACGAGCAGTACTTC; cdr3_aa: CASSYSKATQGISYEQYF
clone_size: few; j_call: TRBJ2-1; v_call: TRBV20-1; d_call: -; cdr3_nt: TGCAGTGCTAGAGCGGACCCCGGAGTTCTCTACAATGAGCAGTTCTTC; cdr3_aa: CSARADPGVLYNEQFF
clone_size: few; j_call: TRBJ1-2; v_call: TRBV7-2; d_call: -; cdr3_nt: TGTGCCAGCAGCTTAGGGCGGCGGGGGGCAGGGTATGGCTACACCTTC; cdr3_aa: CASSLGRRGAGYGYTF
clone_size: many; j_call: TRBJ2-5; v_call: TRBV12-3/TRBV12-4; d_call: -; cdr3_nt: TGTGCCAGCAGTTCGGCAGGGGTTCAAGAGACCCAGTACTTC; cdr3_aa: CASSSAGVQETQYF
clone_size: few; j_call: TRBJ2-3; v_call: TRBV5-6; d_call: TRBD2; cdr3_nt: TGTGCCAGCAGCTCAAATAGCGGGAGCTACACAGATACGCAGTATTTT; cdr3_aa: CASSSNSGSYTDTQYF
clone_size: -; j_call: TRBJ1-1; v_call: TRBV28; d_call: -; cdr3_nt: TGTGCCAGCGGGACGAGGGAGAACACTGAAGCTTTCTTT; cdr3_aa: CASGTRENTEAFF
clone_size: -; j_call: TRBJ2-3; v_call: TRBV20-1; d_call: -; cdr3_nt: TGCAGTGCTCAAGAAGGGACGCAGTATTTT; cdr3_aa: CSAQEGTQYF
clone_size: many; j_call: TRBJ2-2; v_call: TRBV9; d_call: -; cdr3_nt: TGTGCCAGCAGCGCGTTTAGTACCGGGGAGCTGTTTTTT; cdr3_aa: CASSAFSTGELFF
clone_size: -; j_call: TRBJ2-5; v_call: TRBV20-1; d_call: TRBD2; cdr3_nt: TGCAGTGCCCGCGGCCTAGCGGGGGGGCGGCAAGAGACCCAGTACTTC; cdr3_aa: CSARGLAGGRQETQYF
clone_size: -; j_call: TRBJ2-1; v_call: TRBV20-1; d_call: -; cdr3_nt: TGCAGTGCTCCCGGAGGGCCAGGCCACAATGAGCAGTTCTTC; cdr3_aa: CSAPGGPGHNEQFF
clone_size: many; j_call: TRBJ2-7; v_call: TRBV29-1; d_call: TRBD2; cdr3_nt: TGCAGCGTTGAAGTTCGTGGGACTAGCGGCTCTTACGAGCAGTACTTC; cdr3_aa: CSVEVRGTSGSYEQYF
clone_size: -; j_call: TRBJ2-5; v_call: TRBV28; d_call: TRBD2; cdr3_nt: TGTGCCAGCAGTACACTAGCGGGGGGCTTGTACCAAGAGACCCAGTACTTC; cdr3_aa: CASSTLAGGLYQETQYF
clone_size: -; j_call: TRBJ2-1; v_call: TRBV19; d_call: TRBD2; cdr3_nt: TGTGCCAGTAGTCCCCCATCAGCGGGAGCGAACTACAATGAGCAGTTCTTC; cdr3_aa: CASSPPSAGANYNEQFF
clone_size: -; j_call: TRBJ2-5; v_call: TRBV20-1; d_call: TRBD1; cdr3_nt: TGCAGTGGTCAGGGGGCGGGGGAGACCCAGTACTTC; cdr3_aa: CSGQGAGETQYF
clone_size: many; j_call: TRBJ2-2; v_call: TRBV20-1; d_call: -; cdr3_nt: TGCAGTGCCCCCGACAGGCCGAACACCGGGGAGCTGTTTTTT; cdr3_aa: CSAPDRPNTGELFF
clone_size: many; j_call: TRBJ2-1; v_call: TRBV5-1; d_call: TRBD2; cdr3_nt: TGCGCCAGCAGCGCGGGACTAGCGGGATTGAATGAGCAGTTCTTC; cdr3_aa: CASSAGLAGLNEQFF
clone_size: many; j_call: TRBJ2-5; v_call: TRBV29-1; d_call: -; cdr3_nt: TGCAGCGCCCTACGAGATCAAGAGACCCAGTACTTC; cdr3_aa: CSALRDQETQYF
clone_size: few; j_call: TRBJ2-1; v_call: TRBV25-1; d_call: TRBD2; cdr3_nt: TGTGCCAGCAGTGAATTCCTAGCGGGAGGCGATGAGCAGTTCTTC; cdr3_aa: CASSEFLAGGDEQFF
clone_size: few; j_call: TRBJ1-2; v_call: TRBV29-1; d_call: -; cdr3_nt: TGCAGCGTTGTATCGGGTGTGTATGGCTACACCTTC; cdr3_aa: CSVVSGVYGYTF
clone_size: -; j_call: TRBJ2-7; v_call: TRBV6-2/TRBV6-3; d_call: -; cdr3_nt: TGTGCCAGCAGTTACTCTAGAGCCTACGAGCAGTACTTC; cdr3_aa: CASSYSRAYEQYF
clone_size: -; j_call: TRBJ2-7; v_call: TRBV18; d_call: TRBD2; cdr3_nt: TGTGCCAGCTCACCGGTAGGGCTAGCGGGAGACTTGGCGGCCTACGAGCAGTACTTC; cdr3_aa: CASSPVGLAGDLAAYEQYF
clone_size: -; j_call: TRBJ2-4; v_call: TRBV11-2; d_call: TRBD2; cdr3_nt: TGTGCCAGCAGCTGGGAGGGGAAATGGGGAAACATTCAGTACTTC; cdr3_aa: CASSWEGKWGNIQYF
clone_size: -; j_call: TRBJ2-5; v_call: TRBV28; d_call: -; cdr3_nt: TGTGCCAGCAGTTCCACACGGGGGCGGGAGACCCAGTACTTC; cdr3_aa: CASSSTRGRETQYF
clone_size: many; j_call: TRBJ2-1; v_call: TRBV6-1; d_call: TRBD1; cdr3_nt: TGTGCCAGCAGTGAGGACAGGGGAAAATACAATGAGCAGTTCTTC; cdr3_aa: CASSEDRGKYNEQFF
clone_size: many; j_call: TRBJ2-7; v_call: TRBV29-1; d_call: -; cdr3_nt: TGCAGCGTTGAAGAGGGTGGGCTAGCTCGCGAGCAGTACTTC; cdr3_aa: CSVEEGGLAREQYF
clone_size: few; j_call: TRBJ2-1; v_call: TRBV29-1; d_call: TRBD2; cdr3_nt: TGCAGCATCAACCATGGGGCTAGCGGGAGGTTTGAGCAGTTCTTC; cdr3_aa: CSINHGASGRFEQFF
clone_size: few; j_call: TRBJ2-5; v_call: TRBV6-2/TRBV6-3; d_call: TRBD2; cdr3_nt: TGTGCCAGCAGTTACTTGCGGGAGAGTCAAGAGACCCAGTACTTC; cdr3_aa: CASSYLRESQETQYF
clone_size: -; j_call: TRBJ2-1; v_call: TRBV7-2; d_call: -; cdr3_nt: TGTGCCAGCACCATTATAGCAGAGTACAATGAGCAGTTCTTC; cdr3_aa: CASTIIAEYNEQFF
clone_size: -; j_call: TRBJ2-1; v_call: TRBV24-1; d_call: TRBD2; cdr3_nt: TGTGCCACCAGTGATTCGGGACTAGCGGGCCTCGAGGCGCAGTTCTTC; cdr3_aa: CATSDSGLAGLEAQFF
clone_size: -; j_call: TRBJ1-1; v_call: TRBV27; d_call: TRBD1; cdr3_nt: TGTGCCAGCAGTACTTTAACAATTTCGGACAGGTTCACTGAAGCTTTCTTT; cdr3_aa: CASSTLTISDRFTEAFF
clone_size: -; j_call: TRBJ1-2; v_call: TRBV9; d_call: TRBD1; cdr3_nt: TGTGCCAGCAGCATTAACGACAGGGACTACACCTTC; cdr3_aa: CASSINDRDYTF
clone_size: -; j_call: TRBJ1-5; v_call: TRBV5-1; d_call: TRBD1; cdr3_nt: TGCGCCAGCAGCACCGGACAGGGCTCGGGTCAGCCCCAGCATTTT; cdr3_aa: CASSTGQGSGQPQHF
clone_size: many; j_call: TRBJ2-7; v_call: TRBV28; d_call: -; cdr3_nt: TGTGCCAGCAGTTTACTCGCAGTCTACGAGCAGTACTTC; cdr3_aa: CASSLLAVYEQYF
clone_size: many; j_call: TRBJ2-5; v_call: TRBV6-5; d_call: TRBD2; cdr3_nt: TGTGCCAGCAGTTACGGGGCCGGGAGGCCTTACCAAGAGACCCAGTACTTC; cdr3_aa: CASSYGAGRPYQETQYF
clone_size: few; j_call: TRBJ2-2; v_call: TRBV29-1; d_call: TRBD2; cdr3_nt: TGCAGCGTTGGCGGACAACTAGCGGGACACACCGGGGAGCTGTTTTTT; cdr3_aa: CSVGGQLAGHTGELFF